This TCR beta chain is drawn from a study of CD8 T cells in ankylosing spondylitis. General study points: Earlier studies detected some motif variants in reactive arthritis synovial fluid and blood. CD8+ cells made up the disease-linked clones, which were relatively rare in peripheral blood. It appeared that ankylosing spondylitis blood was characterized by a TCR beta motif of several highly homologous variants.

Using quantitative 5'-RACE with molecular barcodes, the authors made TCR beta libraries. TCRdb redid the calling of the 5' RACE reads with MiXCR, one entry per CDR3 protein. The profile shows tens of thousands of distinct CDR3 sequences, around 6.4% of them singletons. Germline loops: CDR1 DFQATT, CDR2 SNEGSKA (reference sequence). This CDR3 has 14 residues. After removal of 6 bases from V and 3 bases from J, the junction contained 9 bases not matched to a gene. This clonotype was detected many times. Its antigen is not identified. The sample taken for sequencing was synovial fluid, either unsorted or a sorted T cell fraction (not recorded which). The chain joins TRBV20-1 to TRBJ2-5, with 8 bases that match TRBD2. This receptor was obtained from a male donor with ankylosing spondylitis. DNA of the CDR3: TGCAGTGCAGAGAGGAGCGGGAGAAAAGAGACCCAGTACTTC. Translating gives CSAERSGRKETQYF.